This TCR beta chain stems from a study of early T cells in non-severe SARS-CoV-2 infection. On the study more broadly: With bulk RNA from unsorted whole blood as input, sequencing yielded unpaired chains. Study outcomes and limitations: The matching step, a VDJdb search, favored anti-spike CD8 responses and missed private and CD4 specificities.

The CDR3 loop spans 15 amino acids. Trimming removed 3 bases at V and 2 bases at J, with 13 bases between. Looked up from germline, CDR1 is SEHNR and CDR2 is FQNEAQ (reference sequence). Molecules of cDNA were individually given unique molecular identifiers that were attached to them. TCRdb independently ran MiXCR on the 5' RACE reads; one entry per CDR3 protein. The table has tens of thousands of distinct CDR3 sequences, 5% to 7% seen once. This clonotype was detected many times. The target antigen is unknown. The chain recombines TRBV7-9 with TRBJ1-1; no clear D. The sample was whole blood. This TCR was recovered from an adult who was a healthcare worker with PCR-confirmed SARS-CoV-2 infection or an uninfected control (not recorded which). CDR3 sequence: CASSFFPSTNTEAFF. CDR3 DNA: TGTGCCAGCAGCTTTTTTCCCTCCACTAACACTGAAGCTTTCTTT.